This entry describes one T cell receptor (beta chain). Its antigen remains unknown. The PCR had 60 Vbeta and 13 Jbeta primers. Using immunoSEQ multiplex PCR, the repertoire was profiled, and TCRdb retains in-frame clones only, with some absent. The data show fewer than 200,000 clones, around 87% seen once. The CDR3 extends over 15 amino acids. Trimming stripped 7 bases from V and 4 bases from J, with 19 bases between. CDR1 and CDR2 (germline): SNHLY, FYNNEI. This sample was included in a study of cytomegalovirus exposure and HLA in healthy donors. General observations from the study: Trimming of TCR beta V- and J-genes showed a link, identified in a later analysis, to a missense DCLRE1C variant. In a later analysis, a genetic analysis reported fewer productive-TCR N-insertions in an Asian-associated ancestry cluster than the cohort average. TCR beta sequences reportedly predicted most subjects' HLA-A and HLA-B alleles accurately. It was confirmed in vitro that a few of the CMV-associated chains were specific for CMV antigens.

This clonotype was sampled from a boy aged 2 to 10 in good health and CMV-seronegative. Material for sequencing was PBMCs. This chain links TRBV2 with TRBJ1-1; perhaps TRBD1 as D (6 bases). The chain's CDR3 is CASNPQGVVPTEAFF. DNA for the CDR3: TGTGCCAGCAATCCACAGGGTGTCGTTCCCACTGAAGCTTTCTTT. Full variable domain (missing parts from reference TRBV2 and TRBJ1-1): EPEVTQTPSHQVTQMGQEVILRCVPISNHLYFYWYRQILGQKVEFLVSFYNNEISEKSEIFDDQFSVERPDGSNFTLKIRSTKLEDSAMYFCASNPQGVVPTEAFFGQGTRLTVV.